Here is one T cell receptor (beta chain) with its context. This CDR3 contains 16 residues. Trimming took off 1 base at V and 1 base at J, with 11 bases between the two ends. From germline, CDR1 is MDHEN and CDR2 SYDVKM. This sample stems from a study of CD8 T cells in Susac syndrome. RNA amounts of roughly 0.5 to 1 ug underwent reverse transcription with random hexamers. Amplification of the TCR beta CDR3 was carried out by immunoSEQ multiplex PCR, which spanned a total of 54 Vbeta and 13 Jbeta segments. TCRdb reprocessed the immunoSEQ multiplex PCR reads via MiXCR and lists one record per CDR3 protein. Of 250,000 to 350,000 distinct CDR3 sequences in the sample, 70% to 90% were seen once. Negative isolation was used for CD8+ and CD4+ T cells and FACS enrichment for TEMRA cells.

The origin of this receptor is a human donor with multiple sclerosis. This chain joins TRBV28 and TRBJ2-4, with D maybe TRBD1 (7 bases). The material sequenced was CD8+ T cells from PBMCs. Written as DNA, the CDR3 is TGTGCCAGCAGTTTATTCAGGGGGGTTGCCAAAAACATTCAGTACTTC. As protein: CASSLFRGVAKNIQYF.